This TCR beta chain was identified during a study of T-cell reconstitution after alpha-beta-depleted transplantation in children. The TCRbeta library was prepared with unique molecular identifiers. MiXCR, run by TCRdb on the PCR reads, gives a single entry per CDR3 protein. In the table there are about 250,000 distinct CDR3 sequences, around 25% of which are singletons. This clonotype has just a few counts. Antigen unknown. Study results and caveats: Alpha-beta T cells present about two months after transplant were reported to originate from several hundred expanded graft clones. It was surviving recipient T cells and thymic progenitors that gave some patients high TCRbeta diversity at day 60. From newly produced T cells came most of the T-cell counts and diversity one year after transplant.

Trimming took 7 bases from V and 9 from J; bases not matched to a gene: 15. The CDR3 totals 15 residues. In germline, CDR1 is DFQATT, CDR2 SNEGSKA (reference sequence). The rearrangement joins TRBV20-1 to TRBJ2-1, with 10 bases matching TRBD2. This TCR was recovered from a female patient between 2 and 15 years old who had a stem cell transplant for congenital amegakaryocytic thrombocytopenia, so the T cells may come from the graft donor. The material was PBMCs, mostly from graft donor cells, obtained 360 days after TCRalphabeta/CD19-depleted stem cell transplant. This chain's CDR3 is CSVIDSPSGRGEQFF. The DNA for the CDR3 is TGCAGTGTCATAGACTCCCCTAGCGGGAGAGGTGAGCAGTTCTTC.